This T cell receptor beta chain was found in a study of shared clonotypes between healthy human individuals. Everyone who donated was a Caucasian adult who lived in Nashville, Tennessee. V shed 3 bases and J 4 bases; nucleotides not matched to a gene: 5. The CDR3 totals 14 residues. CDR1 and CDR2 from the germline V gene are KGHSH and LQKENI. TCRdb's copy holds only in-frame clones and misses some; the assay was immunoSEQ multiplex PCR. The data contain around 1.1 million clones, around 78% of them singletons. V is TRBV18 and J is TRBJ1-1, with 7 positions matching TRBD1. Sequences were obtained from memory CD4+ T cells from PBMCs. Sample subset: CD45RA-negative fraction. The sequence came from a man aged 18 to 29 in good health. Some clones in this sample may be carry-over from other donors' samples. In nucleotides, the CDR3 is TGTGCCAGCTCACCTTTACAGGGGCCCACTGAAGCTTTCTTT. Protein sequence: CASSPLQGPTEAFF.